This record concerns one T cell receptor beta chain sequence. Libraries were prepared by immunoSEQ multiplex PCR; TCRdb keeps only in-frame clonotypes and omits some of them. The sample includes tens of thousands of clones, around 90% seen only once; the top ten take over 9%. These data come from a study of control samples from healthy donors and cancer patients. Germline values: CDR1 KGHDR, CDR2 SFDVKD. The CDR3 sequence is 14 residues long. The ends lost 6 bases at V and 5 bases at J; junction bases unmatched: 4. The chain has TRBV24-1 and TRBJ2-1; 9 bases map to TRBD1. The receptor comes from a woman aged 50 to 60 with colorectal cancer. The sequenced sample was PBMCs. The CDR3 sequence: CATSTRDRDNEQFF. For the CDR3, the DNA is TGTGCCACCAGTACCCGGGACAGGGACAATGAGCAGTTCTTC.